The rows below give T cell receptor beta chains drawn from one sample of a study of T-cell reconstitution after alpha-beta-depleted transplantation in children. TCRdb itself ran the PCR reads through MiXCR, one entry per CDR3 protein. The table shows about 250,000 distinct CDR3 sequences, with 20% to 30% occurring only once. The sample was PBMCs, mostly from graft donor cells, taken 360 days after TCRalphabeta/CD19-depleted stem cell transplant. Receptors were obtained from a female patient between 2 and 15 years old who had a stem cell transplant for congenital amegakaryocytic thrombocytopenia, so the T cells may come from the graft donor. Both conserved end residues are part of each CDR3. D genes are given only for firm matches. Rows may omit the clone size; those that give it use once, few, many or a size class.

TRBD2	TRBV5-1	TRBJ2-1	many	TGCGCCAGCAGCTTGGGCGGGGGTTCCTACAATGAGCAGTTCTTC	CASSLGGGSYNEQFF
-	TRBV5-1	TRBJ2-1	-	TGCGCCAGCAGCTTCCGCAGGGGTTCGTACAATGAGCAGTTCTTC	CASSFRRGSYNEQFF
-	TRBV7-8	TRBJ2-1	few	TGTGCCAGCAGCTTACGTCACCCAACAGGCTACAATGAGCAGTTCTTC	CASSLRHPTGYNEQFF
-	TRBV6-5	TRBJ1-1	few	TGTGCCAGCAGTTACTCGAATACTGGGGAGTCTGAAGCTTTCTTT	CASSYSNTGESEAFF
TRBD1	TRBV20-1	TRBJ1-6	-	TGCAGTGGACTGACAGGGTCGTATAATTCACCCCTCCACTTT	CSGLTGSYNSPLHF
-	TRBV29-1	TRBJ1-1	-	TGCAGCGTTGAGTTGTTCACTGAAGCTTTCTTT	CSVELFTEAFF
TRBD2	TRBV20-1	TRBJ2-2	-	TGCAGTGCTAGAGATGGGACTAGCGGGAGGGACACCGGGGAGCTGTTTTTT	CSARDGTSGRDTGELFF
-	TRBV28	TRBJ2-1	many	TGTGCCAGCAGTTTAGGGGAAACCTTCGGGAATGAGCAGTTCTTC	CASSLGETFGNEQFF
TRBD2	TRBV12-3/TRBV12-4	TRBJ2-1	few	TGTGCCAGCAGTCCCAGCGGGGGCTACAATGAGCAGTTCTTC	CASSPSGGYNEQFF
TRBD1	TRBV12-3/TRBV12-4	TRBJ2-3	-	TGTGCCAGCAGTTCCACGGACAGGGCAGATACGCAGTATTTT	CASSSTDRADTQYF
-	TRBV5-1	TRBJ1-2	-	TGCGCCAGCAGCTTGTCCCCCGGGGAGGGTGGCTACACCTTC	CASSLSPGEGGYTF
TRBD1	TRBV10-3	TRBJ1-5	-	TGTGCCACCCGGGACAGGGGTGATCAGCCCCAGCATTTT	CATRDRGDQPQHF
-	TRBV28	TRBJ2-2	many	TGTGCCAGCAGTTTGGGGGGTCTGGACACCGGGGAGCTGTTTTTT	CASSLGGLDTGELFF
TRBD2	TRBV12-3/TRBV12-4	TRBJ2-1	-	TGTGCCAGCAGTGAGCGGGGTGGAGGCTCCTACAATGAGCAGTTCTTC	CASSERGGGSYNEQFF
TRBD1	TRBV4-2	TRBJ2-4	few	TGTGCCAGCAGCCAACTCCCCTCGACAGGGGGAGTAAACATTCAGTACTTC	CASSQLPSTGGVNIQYF